This is a list of T cell receptor beta chains from one sample in a study of regulatory T cells in long-lasting Graves disease. TCRdb reanalysed the multiplex PCR reads using MiXCR and keeps one entry per CDR3 protein. The sample carries about 430,000 distinct CDR3 sequences, around 16% recorded once. Another study also made use of these data, one on T cells in Graves' hyperthyroidism and ophthalmopathy.

The sequences come from peripheral blood mononuclear cells (PBMCs), collected at new diagnosis, from a patient treated with antithyroid drugs. All receptors come from a woman in her thirties or forties with Graves disease. Each CDR3 is given with its conserved first and last residue. A D gene is named only where the DNA matches it firmly. Size is omitted from some rows. Given values are once, few, many or a class for expanded clones.

d_call j_call clone_size v_call cdr3_aa cdr3_nt
NA TRBJ2-2 few TRBV18 CASSPRSQLNTGELFF TGTGCCAGCTCACCACGATCCCAGCTCAACACCGGGGAGCTGTTTTTT
NA TRBJ2-3 NA TRBV2 CAREGATADTQYF TGTGCCAGGGAGGGGGCGACGGCAGATACGCAGTATTTT
TRBD1 TRBJ2-1 NA TRBV9 CASSPETGQSSYNEQFF TGTGCCAGCAGCCCCGAGACAGGGCAGAGCTCCTACAATGAGCAGTTCTTC
NA TRBJ2-7 many TRBV28 CASSPDGPKLFYSYEQYF TGTGCCAGCAGTCCGGATGGGCCTAAACTATTTTACTCCTACGAGCAGTACTTC
TRBD1 TRBJ1-2 many TRBV6-5 CASSYSLGQGDYGYTF TGTGCCAGCAGTTACTCATTGGGACAGGGTGACTATGGCTACACCTTC
NA TRBJ1-1 NA TRBV28 CASSYGGENTEAFF TGTGCCAGCAGTTACGGGGGAGAGAACACTGAAGCTTTCTTT
NA TRBJ2-3 NA TRBV7-3 CASSLAPVTDTQYF TGTGCCAGCAGCCTGGCCCCTGTCACAGATACGCAGTATTTT
TRBD2 TRBJ2-6 NA TRBV2 CASSLGLAAFTGANVLTF TGTGCCAGCAGCTTAGGACTAGCGGCCTTCACTGGGGCCAACGTCCTGACTTTC
NA TRBJ1-2 few TRBV4-3 CASSQERTFGFHTF TGCGCCAGCAGCCAAGAAAGGACTTTTGGGTTCCATACCTTC
TRBD2 TRBJ2-5 many TRBV12-3/TRBV12-4 CASSLLAGVQETQYF TGTGCCAGCAGTTTATTAGCGGGAGTCCAAGAGACCCAGTACTTC
NA TRBJ2-2 many TRBV28 CASTPIEASAGELFF TGTGCCAGCACCCCCATCGAAGCTTCCGCCGGGGAGCTGTTTTTT
NA TRBJ1-1 many TRBV18 CASSPPGGNTEAFF TGTGCCAGCTCACCACCGGGGGGGAACACTGAAGCTTTCTTT
NA TRBJ2-7 many TRBV7-8 CASSHASQGYEQYF TGTGCCAGCAGCCACGCGTCCCAGGGCTACGAGCAGTACTTC
NA TRBJ2-5 many TRBV20-1 CSARAIIGAQETQYF TGCAGTGCTAGAGCCATAATTGGGGCCCAAGAGACCCAGTACTTC
NA TRBJ1-1 many TRBV30 CAWSVLGVGGRTPNTEAFF TGTGCCTGGAGTGTACTTGGTGTGGGAGGGAGAACACCGAACACTGAAGCTTTCTTT
NA TRBJ2-1 many TRBV27 CATKGTTTWNEQFF TGTGCCACCAAAGGCACTACCACGTGGAATGAGCAGTTCTTC
TRBD1 TRBJ1-3 NA TRBV10-3 CAIRPGQGNPGNTIYF TGTGCCATCAGACCGGGACAGGGGAACCCTGGAAACACCATATATTTT
TRBD1 TRBJ2-5 many TRBV19 CASSSKATGEETQYF TGTGCCAGTAGTTCCAAGGCGACAGGGGAAGAGACCCAGTACTTC
NA TRBJ1-2 many TRBV2 CASRWTAGYGYTF TGTGCCAGCAGATGGACAGCAGGCTATGGCTACACCTTC
NA TRBJ1-1 many TRBV28 CASSLSGGQPDTEAFF TGTGCCAGCAGTTTGAGCGGGGGGCAGCCGGACACTGAAGCTTTCTTT
NA TRBJ1-2 few TRBV6-2/TRBV6-3 CASSPSPGLYGYTF TGTGCCAGCAGCCCCTCACCAGGCCTCTATGGCTACACCTTC
NA TRBJ2-1 NA TRBV9 CASSPLSAARPGHERFF TGTGCCAGCAGCCCCCTAAGCGCGGCCCGCCCGGGACATGAGCGGTTCTTC
NA TRBJ2-1 many TRBV10-2 CASSPTWGERYNEQFF TGCGCCAGCAGCCCCACCTGGGGGGAGCGTTACAATGAGCAGTTCTTC
TRBD2 TRBJ2-7 many TRBV19 CATDDGGLAGGHYEQYF TGTGCCACCGATGACGGGGGACTAGCGGGAGGACACTACGAGCAGTACTTC
TRBD1 TRBJ1-2 few TRBV29-1 CSVEARQGYGYTF TGCAGCGTTGAAGCCCGACAGGGGTATGGCTACACCTTC
TRBD2 TRBJ2-5 many TRBV28 CASSLPSGTQETQYF TGTGCCAGCAGTTTGCCTAGCGGGACCCAAGAGACCCAGTACTTC
TRBD1 TRBJ2-3 few TRBV13 CASSLRGGGTDTQYF TGTGCCAGCAGCCTCCGAGGGGGCGGGACAGATACGCAGTATTTT
NA TRBJ2-1 NA TRBV10-2 CASRLGQSSYNEQFF TGCGCCAGCAGATTGGGGCAAAGCTCCTACAATGAGCAGTTCTTC
NA TRBJ2-3 NA TRBV6-1 CASSRGTSRGDTQYF TGTGCCAGCAGTCGCGGGACATCAAGAGGCGATACGCAGTATTTT
NA TRBJ1-3 many TRBV5-1 CASSPQEGTGNTIYF TGCGCCAGCAGCCCCCAAGAGGGGACTGGAAACACCATATATTTT
NA TRBJ1-1 many TRBV12-3/TRBV12-4 CASSLNPKRDTEAFF TGTGCCAGCAGTTTAAATCCCAAAAGGGACACTGAAGCTTTCTTT
TRBD1 TRBJ2-5 few TRBV20-1 CSASLRGTETQYF TGCAGTGCTAGCCTCAGGGGGACGGAGACCCAGTACTTC
TRBD1 TRBJ1-2 many TRBV6-1 CASSPGQGGYYGYTF TGTGCCAGCAGTCCTGGACAGGGGGGTTACTATGGCTACACCTTC
TRBD1 TRBJ2-3 many TRBV7-2 CASSEYPGTAFF TGTGCCAGCAGCGAATACCCCGGGACAGCCTTCTTT
NA TRBJ2-5 many TRBV7-9 CASSPSAGTLTRAQYF TGTGCCAGCAGCCCCTCCGCAGGGACGCTCACGAGGGCCCAGTACTTC
NA TRBJ2-3 many TRBV12-3/TRBV12-4 CASSLETDTQYF TGTGCCAGCAGCTTGGAAACAGATACGCAGTATTTT
NA TRBJ2-7 many TRBV15 CATSQWGEPKLEQYF TGTGCCACCAGCCAGTGGGGGGAGCCGAAACTCGAGCAGTACTTC
NA TRBJ1-6 many TRBV2 CASKEQYNSPLHF TGTGCCAGCAAGGAACAGTATAATTCACCCCTCCACTTT
TRBD1 TRBJ2-4 few TRBV19 CASSVGQGPNIQYF TGTGCCAGTAGTGTGGGACAGGGGCCAAACATTCAGTACTTC
TRBD1 TRBJ2-7 NA TRBV20-1 CSAMIPGQSLGLSYEQYF TGCAGTGCCATGATCCCGGGACAGAGCTTAGGCCTCTCCTACGAGCAGTACTTC
TRBD2 TRBJ2-5 many TRBV30 CAWSVGLAVETQYF TGTGCCTGGAGTGTAGGACTAGCAGTGGAGACCCAGTACTTC
NA TRBJ1-4 many TRBV3-1 CASSQGQGGFEKLFF TGTGCCAGCAGCCAAGGGCAGGGAGGATTTGAAAAACTGTTTTTT
TRBD1 TRBJ2-1 NA TRBV20-1 CSARDEGARKEQLF TGCAGTGCTAGAGACGAGGGGGCTAGGAAAGAGCAGCTCTTC
TRBD1 TRBJ1-2 many TRBV29-1 CSVQPGQNYGYTF TGCAGCGTGCAACCGGGACAGAACTATGGCTACACCTTC
TRBD1 TRBJ2-7 many TRBV28 CASSQTGFLFEQYF TGTGCCAGCAGCCAGACAGGGTTTCTGTTCGAGCAGTACTTC
TRBD2 TRBJ2-7 few TRBV12-3/TRBV12-4 CASSLMWREAARGEQYF TGTGCCAGCAGTTTAATGTGGCGGGAGGCCGCGAGGGGTGAGCAGTACTTC
TRBD2 TRBJ2-2 few TRBV5-1 CASSYGGGGRAANTGELFF TGCGCCAGCAGCTACGGTGGAGGCGGGAGGGCCGCGAACACCGGGGAGCTGTTTTTT
TRBD2 TRBJ2-1 NA TRBV19 CASSQLAGLHNEQFF TGTGCCAGTAGCCAATTAGCGGGACTACACAATGAGCAGTTCTTC
NA TRBJ1-6 many TRBV20-1 CSARAPGYDNSPLHF TGCAGTGCTAGAGCACCGGGGTATGATAATTCACCCCTCCACTTT
NA TRBJ1-1 few TRBV5-6 CASSLGQKYTEAFF TGTGCCAGCAGCTTGGGACAGAAATACACTGAAGCTTTCTTT
TRBD1 TRBJ1-4 many TRBV28 CASSLTGANEKLFF TGTGCCAGCAGTTTAACAGGGGCTAATGAAAAACTGTTTTTT
NA TRBJ2-3 NA TRBV4-1 CASSRVLSSTDTQYF TGCGCCAGCAGCCGAGTGCTCTCTAGCACAGATACGCAGTATTTT
TRBD1 TRBJ2-7 many TRBV5-1 CASSSPGQLDNEQYF TGCGCCAGCAGCTCCCCGGGACAGCTGGACAACGAGCAGTACTTC
TRBD2 TRBJ2-7 NA TRBV29-1 CSVEASGRAQFF TGCAGCGTTGAAGCTAGCGGGAGGGCCCAGTTTTTC
TRBD1 TRBJ1-1 many TRBV12-3/TRBV12-4 CASNGQGRAFF TGTGCCAGCAACGGACAGGGTCGGGCTTTCTTT
NA TRBJ1-6 many TRBV18 CASSPNPTGNSPLHF TGTGCCAGCTCACCGAACCCAACGGGGAATTCACCCCTCCACTTT
NA TRBJ2-7 many TRBV28 CASSKRDAITYEQYF TGTGCCAGCAGCAAACGGGACGCCATTACCTACGAGCAGTACTTC
TRBD2 TRBJ2-3 few TRBV20-1 CSAGWGLAGPTDTQYF TGCAGTGCCGGATGGGGACTAGCGGGACCCACAGATACGCAGTATTTT
NA TRBJ1-2 NA TRBV3-1 CASSQGTGTYGYTF TGTGCCAGCAGCCAAGGTACTGGAACTTATGGCTACACCTTC
NA TRBJ2-1 many TRBV11-3 CASSLGGLGQFDEQFF TGTGCCAGCAGCTTAGGAGGGTTGGGCCAATTTGATGAGCAGTTCTTC